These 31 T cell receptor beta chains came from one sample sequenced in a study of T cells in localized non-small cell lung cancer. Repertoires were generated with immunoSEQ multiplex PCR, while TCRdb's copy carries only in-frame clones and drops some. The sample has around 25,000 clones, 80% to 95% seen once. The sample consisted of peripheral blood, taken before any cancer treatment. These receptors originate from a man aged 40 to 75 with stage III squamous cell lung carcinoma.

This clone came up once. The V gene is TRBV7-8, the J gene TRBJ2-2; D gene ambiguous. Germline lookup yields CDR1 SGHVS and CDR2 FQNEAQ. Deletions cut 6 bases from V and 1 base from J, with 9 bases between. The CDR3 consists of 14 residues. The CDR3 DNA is TGTGCCAGCAGGCGGACGGTGAACACCGGGGAGCTGTTTTTT. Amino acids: CASRRTVNTGELFF. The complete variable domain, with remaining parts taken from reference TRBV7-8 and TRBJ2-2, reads GAGVSQSPRYKVAKRGQDVALRCDPISGHVSLFWYQQALGQGPEFLTYFQNEAQLDKSGLPSDRFFAERPEGSVSTLKIQRTQQEDSAVYLCASRRTVNTGELFFGEGSRLTVL.

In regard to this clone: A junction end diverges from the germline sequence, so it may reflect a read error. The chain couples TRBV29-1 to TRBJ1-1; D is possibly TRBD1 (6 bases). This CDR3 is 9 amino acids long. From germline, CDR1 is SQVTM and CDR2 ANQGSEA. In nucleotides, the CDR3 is TGCAGCGTTTCAGAGGGGGGAATTTTT. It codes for CSVSEGGIF.

Here the CDR3 reads CASTRGSTLFTDTQYF. The CDR3 DNA follows: TGTGCCAGCACGAGAGGATCGACTCTATTCACAGATACGCAGTATTTT. The V and J genes are TRBV28 and TRBJ2-3; unclear D gene. Trimming shortened V by 7 bases and J by 2 bases, and 19 bases separated the two germline ends. The length of the CDR3 is 16 residues. Per the germline V gene, CDR1 is MDHEN and CDR2 is SYDVKM.

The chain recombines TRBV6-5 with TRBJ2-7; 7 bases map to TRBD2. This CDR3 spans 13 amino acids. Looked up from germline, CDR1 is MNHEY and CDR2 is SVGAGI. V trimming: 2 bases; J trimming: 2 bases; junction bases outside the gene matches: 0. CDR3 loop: CASSYAGAYEQYF. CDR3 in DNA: TGTGCCAGCAGTTACGCGGGAGCCTACGAGCAGTACTTC.

CDR3 sequence (DNA): TGTGCCAGCAGCTTGTATGTTCCGGGGAACACCGGGGAGCTGTTTTTT. Protein product: CASSLYVPGNTGELFF. This sequence joins TRBV5-8 and TRBJ2-2, with D unresolved. V was clipped by 1 base and J by 1 base, with 11 bases between them. Germline assignment: CDR1 SGHTS and CDR2 YDEGEE. This CDR3 contains 16 residues.

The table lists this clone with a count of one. The CDR3 DNA follows: TGTGCCAGCAGGGGACAGGGGAATTCACCCCTCCACTTT. Encoded protein: CASRGQGNSPLHF. The chain uses TRBV2 and TRBJ1-6; 10 nucleotides agree with TRBD1. CDR1 and CDR2 from the germline V gene are SNHLY and FYNNEI. CDR3 size: 13 residues. The V and J ends lost 6 bases and 7 bases, in that order; junction bases with no gene match: 0. The whole variable domain, filled in from reference TRBV2 and TRBJ1-6, reads EPEVTQTPSHQVTQMGQEVILRCVPISNHLYFYWYRQILGQKVEFLVSFYNNEISEKSEIFDDQFSVERPDGSNFTLKIRSTKLEDSAMYFCASRGQGNSPLHFGNGTRLTVT.

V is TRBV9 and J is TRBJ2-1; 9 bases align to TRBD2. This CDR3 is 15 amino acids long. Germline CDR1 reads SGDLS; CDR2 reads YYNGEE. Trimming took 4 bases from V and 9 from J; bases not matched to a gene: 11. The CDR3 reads CASSPSGLAGSEQFF. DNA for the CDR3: TGTGCCAGCAGCCCAAGCGGGCTAGCGGGGAGTGAGCAGTTCTTC.

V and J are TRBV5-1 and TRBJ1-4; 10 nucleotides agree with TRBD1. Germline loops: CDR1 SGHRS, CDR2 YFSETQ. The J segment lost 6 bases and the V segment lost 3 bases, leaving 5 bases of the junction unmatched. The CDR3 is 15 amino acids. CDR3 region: CASSSTGTGDEKLFF. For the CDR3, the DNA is TGCGCCAGCAGCTCAACCGGGACAGGGGATGAAAAACTGTTTTTT.

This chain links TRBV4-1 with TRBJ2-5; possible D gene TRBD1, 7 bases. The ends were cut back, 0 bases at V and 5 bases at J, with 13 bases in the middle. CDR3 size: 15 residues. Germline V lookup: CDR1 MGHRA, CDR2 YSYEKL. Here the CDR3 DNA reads TGCGCCAGCAGCCAAGAGGGGGGCAGGGGGGAGACCCAGTACTTC. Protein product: CASSQEGGRGETQYF.

The CDR3 region has the DNA TGTGCCAGCAGTTTATCGATACGTGGGAGTCGCGAGCAGTACTTC. It yields the protein CASSLSIRGSREQYF. The rearrangement uses TRBV28 and TRBJ2-7; D possibly corresponds to TRBD2 (5 bases). The CDR3 has 15 residues. V shed 1 base and J shed 6 bases, with 16 bases lying between them. The germline V gene encodes CDR1 MDHEN and CDR2 SYDVKM. The whole variable domain, remainder taken from reference TRBV28 and TRBJ2-7, is DVKVTQSSRYLVKRTGEKVFLECVQDMDHENMFWYRQDPGLGLRLIYFSYDVKMKEKGDIPEGYSVSREKKERFSLILESASTNQTSMYLCASSLSIRGSREQYFGPGTRLTVT.

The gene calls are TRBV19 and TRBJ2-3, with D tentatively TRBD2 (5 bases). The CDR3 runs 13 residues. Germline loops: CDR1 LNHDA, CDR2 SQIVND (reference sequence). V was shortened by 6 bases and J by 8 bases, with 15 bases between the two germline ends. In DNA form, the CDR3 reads TGTGCCAGTAGCTCCGACCTAAGCGGTACGCAGTATTTT. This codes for CASSSDLSGTQYF.

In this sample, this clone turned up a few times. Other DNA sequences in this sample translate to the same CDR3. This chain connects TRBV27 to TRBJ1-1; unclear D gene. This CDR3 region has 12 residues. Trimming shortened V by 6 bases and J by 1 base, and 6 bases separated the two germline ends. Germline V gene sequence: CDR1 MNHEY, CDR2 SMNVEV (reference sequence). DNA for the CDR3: TGTGCCAGCAGGGACGGGAACACTGAAGCTTTCTTT. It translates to CASRDGNTEAFF.

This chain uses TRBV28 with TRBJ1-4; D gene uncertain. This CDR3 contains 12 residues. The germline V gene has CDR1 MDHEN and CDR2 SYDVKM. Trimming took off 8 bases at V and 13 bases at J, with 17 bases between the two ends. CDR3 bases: TGTGCCAGCGGTATTTACCGTGGAGGACTGTTTTTT. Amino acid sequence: CASGIYRGGLFF. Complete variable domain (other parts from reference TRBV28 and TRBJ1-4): DVKVTQSSRYLVKRTGEKVFLECVQDMDHENMFWYRQDPGLGLRLIYFSYDVKMKEKGDIPEGYSVSREKKERFSLILESASTNQTSMYLCASGIYRGGLFFGSGTQLSVL.

CDR3 nucleotides: TGCAGCTCTGCCCTGGAGAGCTCCTACAATGAGCAGTTCTTC. This sequence encodes CSSALESSYNEQFF. The chain joins TRBV29-1 to TRBJ2-1; D not resolved. V was cut by 8 bases and J by 0 bases, with 14 bases left in between. The germline V gene encodes CDR1 SQVTM and CDR2 ANQGSEA. This CDR3 has 14 amino acids.

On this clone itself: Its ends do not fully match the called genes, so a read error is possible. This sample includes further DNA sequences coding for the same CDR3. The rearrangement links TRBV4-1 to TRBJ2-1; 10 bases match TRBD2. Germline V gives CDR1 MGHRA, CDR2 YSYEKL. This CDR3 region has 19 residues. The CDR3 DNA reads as TGCGCCAGCAGCCAAGGTCCTAGCGGGAGTGGTGGGGCAACCAATGAACAGTTCTTC. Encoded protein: CASSQGPSGSGGATNEQFF.

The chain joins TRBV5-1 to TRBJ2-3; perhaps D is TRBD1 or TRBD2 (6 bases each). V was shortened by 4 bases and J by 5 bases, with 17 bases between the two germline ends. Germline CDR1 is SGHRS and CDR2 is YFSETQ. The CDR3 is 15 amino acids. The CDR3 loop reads CASSPGTRRGDTQYF. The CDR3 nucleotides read TGCGCCAGCAGCCCAGGGACACGGAGGGGAGATACGCAGTATTTT.

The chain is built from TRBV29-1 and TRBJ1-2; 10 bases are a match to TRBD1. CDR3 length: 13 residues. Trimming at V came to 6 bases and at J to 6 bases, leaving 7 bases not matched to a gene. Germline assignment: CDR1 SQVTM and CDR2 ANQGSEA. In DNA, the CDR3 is TGCAGCGTCTCCCGACAGGGGGCGCATGGCTACACCTTC. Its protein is CSVSRQGAHGYTF.

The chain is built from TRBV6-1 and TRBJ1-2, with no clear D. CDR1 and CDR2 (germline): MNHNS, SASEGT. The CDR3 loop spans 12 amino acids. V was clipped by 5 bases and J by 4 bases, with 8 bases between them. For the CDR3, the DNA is TGTGCCAGCAGTAGCTTGGGCTATGGCTACACCTTC. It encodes CASSSLGYGYTF.

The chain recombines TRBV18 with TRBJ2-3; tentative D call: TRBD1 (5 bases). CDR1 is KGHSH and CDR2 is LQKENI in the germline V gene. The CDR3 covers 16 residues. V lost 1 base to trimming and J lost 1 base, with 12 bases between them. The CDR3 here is CASSPRGSSGTDTQYF. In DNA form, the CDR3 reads TGTGCCAGCTCACCACGGGGCTCGTCGGGCACAGATACGCAGTATTTT. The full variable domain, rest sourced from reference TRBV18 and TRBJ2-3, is NAGVMQNPRHLVRRRGQEARLRCSPMKGHSHVYWYRQLPEEGLKFMVYLQKENIIDESGMPKERFSAEFPKEGPSILRIQQVVRGDSAAYFCASSPRGSSGTDTQYFGPGTRLTVL.

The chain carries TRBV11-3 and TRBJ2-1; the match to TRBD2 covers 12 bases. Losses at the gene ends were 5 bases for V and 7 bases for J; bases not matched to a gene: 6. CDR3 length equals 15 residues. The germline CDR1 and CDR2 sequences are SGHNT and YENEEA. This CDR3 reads CASSPRTSGKNEQFF. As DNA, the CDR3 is TGTGCCAGCAGCCCGCGGACTAGCGGGAAGAATGAGCAGTTCTTC.

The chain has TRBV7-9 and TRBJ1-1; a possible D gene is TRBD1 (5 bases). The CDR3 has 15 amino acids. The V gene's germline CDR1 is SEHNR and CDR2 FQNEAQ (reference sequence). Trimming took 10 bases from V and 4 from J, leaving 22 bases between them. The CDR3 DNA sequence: TGTGCCACCCCCAAGATCGGGGGAAACCTCACTGAAGCTTTCTTT. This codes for CATPKIGGNLTEAFF.

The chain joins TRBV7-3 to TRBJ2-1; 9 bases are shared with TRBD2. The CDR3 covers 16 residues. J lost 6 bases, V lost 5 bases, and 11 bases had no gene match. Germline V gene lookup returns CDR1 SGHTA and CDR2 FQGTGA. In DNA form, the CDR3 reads TGTGCCAGCAGCAAGTCTAGCGGGGCCATTGGCAATGAGCAGTTCTTC. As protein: CASSKSSGAIGNEQFF.

Here the CDR3 reads CASSPPAGAQHF. The CDR3 DNA follows: TGTGCCAGCTCACCACCGGCTGGAGCCCAGCATTTT. The chain links TRBV18 to TRBJ1-5; no firm D call. In germline, CDR1 is KGHSH, CDR2 LQKENI. The CDR3 is made up of 12 amino acids. V lost 0 bases and J 11 bases, leaving 8 bases between the germline ends.

CDR3: CASSRDRINYGYTF. The DNA for the CDR3 is TGTGCCAGCAGTCGGGACAGAATAAACTATGGCTACACCTTC. This sequence joins TRBV2 and TRBJ1-2; 7 bases are shared with TRBD1. This CDR3 comprises 14 residues. Germline trimming cut 5 bases from V and 2 bases from J; bases unmatched to any gene: 5. Germline V gene lookup returns CDR1 SNHLY and CDR2 FYNNEI.

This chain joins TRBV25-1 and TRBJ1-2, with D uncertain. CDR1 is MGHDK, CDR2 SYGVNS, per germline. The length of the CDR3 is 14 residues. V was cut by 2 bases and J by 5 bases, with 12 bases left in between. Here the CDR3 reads CASSETGITYGYTF. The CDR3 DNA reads TGTGCCAGCAGTGAAACGGGGATTACTTATGGCTACACCTTC.

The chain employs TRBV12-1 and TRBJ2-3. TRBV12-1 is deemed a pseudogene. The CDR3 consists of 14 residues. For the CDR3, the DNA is TGTGCCAGCAGGGGACGCTTCGGCACAGATACGCAGTATTTT. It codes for CASRGRFGTDTQYF.

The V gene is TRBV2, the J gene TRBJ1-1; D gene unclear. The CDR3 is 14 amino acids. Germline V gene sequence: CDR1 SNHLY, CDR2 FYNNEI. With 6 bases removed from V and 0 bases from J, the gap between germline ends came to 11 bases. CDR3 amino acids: CASRKFQMNTEAFF. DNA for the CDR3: TGTGCCAGCAGGAAATTTCAGATGAACACTGAAGCTTTCTTT.

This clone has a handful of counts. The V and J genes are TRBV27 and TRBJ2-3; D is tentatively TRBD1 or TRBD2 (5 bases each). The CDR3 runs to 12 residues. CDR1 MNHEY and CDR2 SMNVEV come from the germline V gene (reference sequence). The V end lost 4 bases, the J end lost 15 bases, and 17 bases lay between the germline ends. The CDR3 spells CASSSSGTGRYF. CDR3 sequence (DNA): TGTGCCAGCAGTTCCTCCGGGACGGGGAGATATTTT.

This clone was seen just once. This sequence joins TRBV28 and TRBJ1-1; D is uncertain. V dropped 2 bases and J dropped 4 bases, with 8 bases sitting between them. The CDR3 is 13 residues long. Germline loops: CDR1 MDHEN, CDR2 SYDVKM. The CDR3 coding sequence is TGTGCCAGCAGTTTAATACGGGCCACTGAAGCTTTCTTT. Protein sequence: CASSLIRATEAFF.

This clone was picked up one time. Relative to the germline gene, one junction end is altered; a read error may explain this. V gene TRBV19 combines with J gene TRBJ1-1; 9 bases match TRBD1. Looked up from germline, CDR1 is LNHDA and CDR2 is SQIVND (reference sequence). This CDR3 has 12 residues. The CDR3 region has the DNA TGTTCCAGCGGGACAGGGCTTACTGAAGCTTTCTTT. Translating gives CSSGTGLTEAFF.

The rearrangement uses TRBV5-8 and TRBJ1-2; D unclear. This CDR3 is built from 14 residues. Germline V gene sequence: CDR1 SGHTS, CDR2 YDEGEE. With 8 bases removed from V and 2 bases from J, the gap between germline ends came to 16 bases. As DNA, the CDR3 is TGTGCCAGAAGTCCGCCGGCGGGAAACTATGGCTACACCTTC. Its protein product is CARSPPAGNYGYTF.